The 32 T cell receptor beta chains listed next were all sequenced from one sample in a study of T cells in Graves' hyperthyroidism and ophthalmopathy. Amplification targeted TCR beta CDR3 regions from RNA transcripts. A first-round RT-PCR of the TCR CDR3 used the HTBI primer set. TCRdb itself ran the multiplex PCR reads through MiXCR, one entry per CDR3 protein. The table has about 290,000 distinct CDR3 sequences, about 14% seen once. The sequencing sample was made of blood. These receptors originate from a woman in her thirties with Graves' hyperthyroidism that later progressed to Graves' ophthalmopathy.

This clonotype was recorded at least ten times. The chain couples TRBV20-1 to TRBJ1-5; no clear D. Per the germline V gene, CDR1 is DFQATT and CDR2 is SNEGSKA (reference sequence). V lost 3 bases and J 9 bases, leaving 12 bases between the germline ends. The CDR3 is made up of 12 amino acids. CDR3 amino acids: CSASDALSPQHF. The DNA of the CDR3 is TGCAGTGCTAGCGATGCCCTATCGCCCCAGCATTTT.

This clonotype was recorded at least ten times. This chain connects TRBV12-3 or TRBV12-4 to TRBJ2-5, with 11 nucleotides matching TRBD2. The CDR3 sequence is 18 residues long. The ends lost 2 bases at V and 1 base at J; junction bases unmatched: 9. The CDR3 reads CASSLLAPTSGTQETQYF. The CDR3 nucleotides read TGTGCCAGCAGTTTATTGGCCCCGACTAGCGGGACCCAAGAGACCCAGTACTTC.

This clonotype appeared a few times. A much more abundant neighbour one base away suggests this may be a read error. The rearrangement links TRBV20-1 to TRBJ1-4, with TRBD1 matching 7 bases. V lost 6 bases and J lost 4; bases outside the gene matches: 8. This CDR3 has 14 residues. Germline V gene sequence: CDR1 DFQATT, CDR2 SNEGSKA (reference sequence). The CDR3 reads CSAERTGGNEKLFF. CDR3 DNA: TGCAGTGCAGAAAGGACAGGAGGTAATGAAAAACTGTTTTTT.

This clonotype was recorded many times. This chain links TRBV13 with TRBJ2-5, with D perhaps TRBD2 (5 bases). Deletions cut 5 bases from V and 5 bases from J, with 12 bases between. CDR1 is PRHDT and CDR2 is FYEKMQ in the germline V gene (reference sequence). This CDR3 is 13 amino acids long. Written as DNA, the CDR3 is TGTGCCAGCAGCAAAACTAGGGTGGAGACCCAGTACTTC. It specifies CASSKTRVETQYF.

This clonotype came up a few times. The chain links TRBV5-4 to TRBJ2-5, with a weak D call TRBD2 (6 bases). The CDR3 totals 16 residues. V was pared by 0 bases and J by 3 bases, with 15 bases between. CDR1 is SGHNT, CDR2 YYREEE, per germline (reference sequence). As DNA, the CDR3 is TGTGCCAGCAGCTTGGCTGCGGGGTGGATCAAAGAGACCCAGTACTTC. Translated: CASSLAAGWIKETQYF.

The chain couples TRBV30 to TRBJ1-2; D gene uncertain. Germline V lookup: CDR1 GTSNPN, CDR2 SVGIG (reference sequence). V was trimmed by 1 base and J by 2 bases, leaving 5 bases between them. CDR3 length: 12 residues. The CDR3 bases are TGTGCCTGGAGTGGGACCAACTATGGCTACACCTTC. Residues: CAWSGTNYGYTF.

This clonotype was detected ten times or more. The chain employs TRBV6-1 and TRBJ1-5; D call uncertain. The germline gives CDR1 MNHNS, CDR2 SASEGT. The V end was cut by 6 bases, the J end by 9 bases, with 15 bases between. CDR3 length equals 13 residues. CDR3 in DNA: TGTGCCAGCAGGAAGACGGCCTTTGGGCCCCAGCATTTT. Translating gives CASRKTAFGPQHF.

The sample holds many counts of this clonotype. This chain joins TRBV27 and TRBJ1-2; weak D call: TRBD1 (6 bases). The ends were cut back, 7 bases at V and 7 bases at J, with 19 bases in the middle. CDR1 and CDR2 from the germline V gene are MNHEY and SMNVEV (reference sequence). The CDR3 sequence is 14 residues long. CDR3 protein: CASTRTDLRGGYTF. CDR3 DNA sequence: TGTGCCAGCACAAGGACAGACCTTCGGGGTGGCTACACCTTC.

This clonotype came up many times. The chain combines TRBV5-4 with TRBJ2-2, with TRBD2 matching over 8 bases. The CDR3 consists of 17 residues. The V gene end was trimmed by 3 bases and the J gene end by 4 bases; junction bases not matched to a gene: 11. CDR1 and CDR2 from the germline V gene are SGHNT and YYREEE (reference sequence). This CDR3 is CASSSDRAGGRTGELFF. The CDR3 DNA reads TGTGCCAGCAGCTCAGATCGGGCGGGAGGTCGCACCGGGGAGCTGTTTTTT.

At least ten counts were recorded for this clonotype. V gene TRBV18 combines with J gene TRBJ2-7, with 11 bases fitting TRBD2. The CDR3 sequence is 15 residues long. V lost 3 bases to trimming and J lost 3 bases; unmatched junction nucleotides: 4. The V gene's germline CDR1 is KGHSH and CDR2 LQKENI. This CDR3 is CASSPSGRAFYEQYF. The DNA of the CDR3 is TGTGCCAGCTCACCTAGCGGGAGGGCCTTCTACGAGCAGTACTTC.

This clonotype was seen at least ten times. The chain couples TRBV27 to TRBJ1-2; the D is unclear. Trimming left V 2 bases short and J 6 bases short, with 13 bases between. The CDR3 runs to 14 residues. CDR1 and CDR2 from the germline V gene are MNHEY and SMNVEV (reference sequence). CDR3 DNA: TGTGCCAGCAGTTTACAAGGGTCCGTCGATGGCTACACCTTC. The encoded protein is CASSLQGSVDGYTF.

A few counts support this clonotype. The chain employs TRBV4-1 and TRBJ2-7; 9 positions match TRBD1. The CDR3 consists of 14 residues. The trim removed 2 bases at V and 4 bases at J, leaving 3 bases unmatched. In germline, CDR1 is MGHRA, CDR2 YSYEKL. The CDR3 nucleotides read TGCGCCAGCAGCCAACAAGACAGGGGGTACGAGCAGTACTTC. Protein product: CASSQQDRGYEQYF.

This clonotype was seen at least ten times. The CDR3 DNA sequence: TGTGCCAGCAGCTTGGGAACGGGCCTAGCGGGAGTCGCGGAGTACAATGAGCAGTTCTTC. It yields the protein CASSLGTGLAGVAEYNEQFF. The chain combines TRBV7-2 with TRBJ2-1; 10 nucleotides match TRBD2. The CDR3 covers 20 residues. CDR1 and CDR2 (germline): SGHTA, FQGNSA. Trimming removed 3 bases from V and 4 bases from J; junction bases left unmatched: 18.

This clonotype was seen a few times. The V gene is TRBV6-1, the J gene TRBJ1-6, with 7 bases aligning to TRBD1. After removal of 6 bases from V and 8 bases from J, the junction contained 7 bases not matched to a gene. This CDR3 has 14 residues. CDR1 and CDR2 from the germline V gene are MNHNS and SASEGT. CDR3 loop: CASRLTGEDSPLHF. The CDR3 DNA reads as TGTGCCAGCAGGCTCACAGGGGAGGATTCACCCCTCCACTTT.

This clonotype showed up many times. This chain uses TRBV20-1 with TRBJ2-5; D assignment may be TRBD1 or TRBD2 (6 bases each). In germline, CDR1 is DFQATT, CDR2 SNEGSKA (reference sequence). V lost 8 bases to trimming and J lost 3 bases, with 19 bases between them. This CDR3 region has 14 residues. The CDR3 spells CSPYRGLAKETQYF. The CDR3 region has the DNA TGCAGTCCCTACCGGGGGCTAGCGAAAGAGACCCAGTACTTC.

This chain uses TRBV18 with TRBJ2-3; the match to TRBD2 covers 14 bases. V lost 4 bases and J lost 3; bases outside the gene matches: 15. Germline loops: CDR1 KGHSH, CDR2 LQKENI. This CDR3 is 20 amino acids long. DNA for the CDR3: TGTGCCAGCTCACTGAATCCGGCGGGACTAGCGGGAGTCGGTACAGATACGCAGTATTTT. It codes for CASSLNPAGLAGVGTDTQYF. The full variable domain, its missing parts supplied by reference TRBV18 and TRBJ2-3, is NAGVMQNPRHLVRRRGQEARLRCSPMKGHSHVYWYRQLPEEGLKFMVYLQKENIIDESGMPKERFSAEFPKEGPSILRIQQVVRGDSAAYFCASSLNPAGLAGVGTDTQYFGPGTRLTVL.

In its sample, this clonotype was seen many times. The chain recombines TRBV27 with TRBJ2-7, with D perhaps TRBD1 (6 bases). V lost 6 bases to trimming and J lost 4 bases, with 16 bases between them. Germline assignment: CDR1 MNHEY and CDR2 SMNVEV (reference sequence). The CDR3 length is 14 residues. The CDR3 region is CASRSWTDVYEQYF. CDR3 coding DNA: TGTGCCAGCAGGAGTTGGACAGACGTATACGAGCAGTACTTC.

This clonotype has a count of ten or more. This chain joins TRBV5-1 and TRBJ2-1; D gene uncertain. The V gene lost 0 bases and the J gene lost 3 bases, with 13 bases spanning the gap. The CDR3 runs to 16 residues. Per the germline V gene, CDR1 is SGHRS and CDR2 is YFSETQ. The DNA of the CDR3 is TGCGCCAGCAGCTTGGATCGCGAACGACTCTACAATGAGCAGTTCTTC. Protein product: CASSLDRERLYNEQFF. The full variable domain, with the rest looked up from reference TRBV5-1 and TRBJ2-1, is KAGVTQTPRYLIKTRGQQVTLSCSPISGHRSVSWYQQTPGQGLQFLFEYFSETQRNKGNFPGRFSGRQFSNSRSEMNVSTLELGDSALYLCASSLDRERLYNEQFFGPGTRLTVL.

This clonotype was observed once. V and J are TRBV27 and TRBJ1-2, with a tentative D call TRBD1 (5 bases). V was trimmed by 4 bases and J by 1 base, leaving 10 bases between them. Per germline, CDR1 MNHEY and CDR2 SMNVEV (reference sequence). CDR3 length equals 14 residues. Here the CDR3 DNA reads TGTGCCAGCAGTTGGGACGGTAATAACTATGGCTACACCTTC. This translates into CASSWDGNNYGYTF.

This clonotype appeared many times. V and J are TRBV18 and TRBJ2-7, with 11 bases lining up with TRBD2. CDR1 and CDR2 (germline): KGHSH, LQKENI. With 3 bases clipped from V and 3 bases from J, the junction kept 7 bases outside the gene matches. This CDR3 spans 16 amino acids. DNA of the CDR3: TGTGCCAGCTCACCTCCTCCGGGACTAGCGGTCTACGAGCAGTACTTC. It yields the protein CASSPPPGLAVYEQYF.

In its sample, this clonotype was seen many times. This chain connects TRBV7-3 to TRBJ2-6; the D is unclear. Per the germline V gene, CDR1 is SGHTA and CDR2 is FQGTGA. V dropped 2 bases and J dropped 0 bases, with 5 bases sitting between them. The CDR3 loop spans 15 amino acids. The chain's CDR3 is CASSLGSSGANVLTF. The CDR3 DNA sequence: TGTGCCAGCAGCTTAGGAAGCTCTGGGGCCAACGTCCTGACTTTC.

The CDR3 DNA is TGTGCCAGCAGCTCCCACCAAGAGACCCAGTACTTC. It yields the protein CASSSHQETQYF. J is TRBJ2-5 and V is TRBV11-2; no reliable D call. Trimming cost V 4 bases and J 0 bases, with 3 bases left between them. CDR1 and CDR2 from the germline V gene are SGHAT and FQNNGV. The CDR3 runs to 12 residues.

This clonotype was observed at least ten times. The J gene is TRBJ1-4, the V gene TRBV7-9; D is unclear. The CDR3 contains 13 residues. CDR1 and CDR2 from the germline V gene are SEHNR and FQNEAQ (reference sequence). V lost 5 bases and J 6 bases, leaving 10 bases between the germline ends. The chain's CDR3 is CASSPPSDEKLFF. The CDR3 DNA reads as TGTGCCAGCAGCCCGCCATCGGATGAAAAACTGTTTTTT.

The chain carries TRBV20-1 and TRBJ2-2; D is unresolved. The V gene lost 0 bases and the J gene lost 1 base, with 6 bases spanning the gap. Germline CDR1 is DFQATT and CDR2 is SNEGSKA (reference sequence). The CDR3 spans 14 residues. The CDR3 nucleotides read TGCAGTGCTAGAGATCAGGAGAACACCGGGGAGCTGTTTTTT. This encodes CSARDQENTGELFF.

The chain recombines TRBV28 with TRBJ1-4; 8 bases agree with TRBD1. V shed 4 bases and J 3 bases; nucleotides not matched to a gene: 7. The CDR3 covers 16 residues. Germline CDR1 and CDR2: MDHEN and SYDVKM. The CDR3 here is CASSSTWTGSNEKLFF. The CDR3 DNA reads TGTGCCAGCAGTTCCACCTGGACAGGGTCTAATGAAAAACTGTTTTTT.

At least ten counts were recorded for this clonotype. The genes are TRBV20-1 and TRBJ2-3, with 8 bases fitting TRBD2. Germline V gene sequence: CDR1 DFQATT, CDR2 SNEGSKA (reference sequence). The V and J ends lost 1 base and 3 bases, in that order; junction bases with no gene match: 0. CDR3 size: 13 residues. This CDR3 is CSARGLATDTQYF. In nucleotides, the CDR3 is TGCAGTGCTAGAGGACTAGCGACAGATACGCAGTATTTT.

The V gene is TRBV19, the J gene TRBJ2-1, with unresolved D. The CDR3 consists of 14 residues. Germline CDR1 LNHDA, CDR2 SQIVND (reference sequence). Trimming removed 8 bases from V and 5 bases from J, with 16 bases in between. The CDR3 is CASSLWLTNNEQFF. The CDR3 coding sequence is TGTGCCAGTTCCCTGTGGCTAACTAACAATGAGCAGTTCTTC.

The chain employs TRBV10-3 and TRBJ2-7; TRBD1 matches 9 bases. Germline CDR1 reads ENHRY; CDR2 reads SYGVKD. J gave up 7 bases and V 3 bases, and 10 bases lay outside the gene matches. This CDR3 comprises 15 residues. As DNA, the CDR3 is TGTGCCATCAGTGACCGGGGACAGGGAGGCGGAGAGCAGTACTTC. Translation gives CAISDRGQGGGEQYF.

This clonotype came up a few times. The J gene is TRBJ1-5, the V gene TRBV10-2; D gene unclear. Trimming took off 8 bases at V and 1 base at J, with 6 bases between the two ends. The CDR3 loop spans 12 amino acids. Germline V lookup: CDR1 WSHSY, CDR2 SAAADI. The CDR3 here is CASRESNQPQHF. The CDR3 DNA is TGCGCCAGCCGGGAGAGCAATCAGCCCCAGCATTTT.

The rearrangement uses TRBV20-1 and TRBJ1-3, with D perhaps TRBD1 (5 bases). V lost 3 bases and J 0 bases, leaving 12 bases between the germline ends. The CDR3 has 15 amino acids. Germline CDR1 is DFQATT and CDR2 is SNEGSKA (reference sequence). The CDR3 bases are TGCAGTGCTAGCCAGGGCCCAGGCTCTGGAAACACCATATATTTT. As protein: CSASQGPGSGNTIYF.

This clonotype was seen a single time. The V gene is TRBV7-9, the J gene TRBJ2-1; D is possibly TRBD1 or TRBD2 (6 bases each). Looked up from germline, CDR1 is SEHNR and CDR2 is FQNEAQ (reference sequence). The V end was cut by 5 bases, the J end by 13 bases, with 24 bases between. The CDR3 spans 15 residues. The CDR3 reads CASSPTYGGAPSQFF. CDR3 nucleotides: TGTGCCAGCAGCCCTACCTACGGGGGCGCCCCTTCACAGTTCTTC.

This clonotype has more than one count but fewer than ten. The rearrangement joins TRBV30 to TRBJ2-4; D possibly corresponds to TRBD2 (5 bases). Germline CDR1 GTSNPN, CDR2 SVGIG (reference sequence). Trimming took off 6 bases at V and 1 base at J, with 13 bases between the two ends. This CDR3 has 14 amino acids. CDR3 sequence (DNA): TGTGCCTGCGGTGGGGAGCGGGCCAAAAACATTCAGTACTTC. Translation gives CACGGERAKNIQYF.